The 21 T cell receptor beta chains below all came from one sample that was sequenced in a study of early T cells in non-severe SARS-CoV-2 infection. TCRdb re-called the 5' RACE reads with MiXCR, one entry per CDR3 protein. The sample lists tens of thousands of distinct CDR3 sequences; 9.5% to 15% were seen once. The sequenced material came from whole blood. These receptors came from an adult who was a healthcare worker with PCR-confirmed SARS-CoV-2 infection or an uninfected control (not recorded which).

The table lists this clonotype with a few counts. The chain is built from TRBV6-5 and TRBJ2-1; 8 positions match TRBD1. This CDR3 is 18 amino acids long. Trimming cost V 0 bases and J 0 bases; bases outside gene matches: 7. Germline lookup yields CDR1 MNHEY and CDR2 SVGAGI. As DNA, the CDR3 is TGTGCCAGCAGTTACTCGGGAGCCACAGGGGGCTCCTACAATGAGCAGTTCTTC. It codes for CASSYSGATGGSYNEQFF.

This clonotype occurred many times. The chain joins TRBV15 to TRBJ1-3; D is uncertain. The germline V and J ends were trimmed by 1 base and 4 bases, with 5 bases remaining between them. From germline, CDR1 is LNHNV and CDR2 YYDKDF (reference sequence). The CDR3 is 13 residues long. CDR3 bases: TGTGCCACCAGCAGAGGATCAGGAAACACCATATATTTT. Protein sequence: CATSRGSGNTIYF.

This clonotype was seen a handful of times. CDR3 DNA sequence: TGCGCCAGCAGTGAGCCCCTTAGACAGGCGAACACCGGGGAGCTGTTTTTT. Protein product: CASSEPLRQANTGELFF. This chain connects TRBV10-2 to TRBJ2-2; D is perhaps TRBD1 (6 bases). The CDR3 has 17 residues. CDR1 is WSHSY and CDR2 is SAAADI in the germline V gene. V was shortened by 2 bases and J by 0 bases, with 13 bases between the two germline ends.

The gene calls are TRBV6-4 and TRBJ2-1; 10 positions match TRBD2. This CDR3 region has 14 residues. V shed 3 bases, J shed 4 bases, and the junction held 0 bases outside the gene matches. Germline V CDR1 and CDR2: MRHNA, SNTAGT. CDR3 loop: CASSEAGGYNEQFF. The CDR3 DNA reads TGTGCCAGCAGTGAAGCGGGAGGGTACAATGAGCAGTTCTTC.

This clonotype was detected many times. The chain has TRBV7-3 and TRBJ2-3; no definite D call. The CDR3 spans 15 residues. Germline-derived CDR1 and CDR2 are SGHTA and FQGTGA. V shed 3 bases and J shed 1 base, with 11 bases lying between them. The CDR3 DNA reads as TGTGCCAGCAGCTTCCTAGTACTCGGCACAGATACGCAGTATTTT. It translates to CASSFLVLGTDTQYF.

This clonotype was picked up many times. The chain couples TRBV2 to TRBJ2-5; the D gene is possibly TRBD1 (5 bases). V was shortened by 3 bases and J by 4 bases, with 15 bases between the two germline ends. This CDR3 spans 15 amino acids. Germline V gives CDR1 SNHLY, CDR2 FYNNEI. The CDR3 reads CASSEYRPAGETQYF. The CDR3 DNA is TGTGCCAGCAGTGAGTACAGGCCCGCTGGAGAGACCCAGTACTTC. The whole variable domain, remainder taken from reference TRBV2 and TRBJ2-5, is EPEVTQTPSHQVTQMGQEVILRCVPISNHLYFYWYRQILGQKVEFLVSFYNNEISEKSEIFDDQFSVERPDGSNFTLKIRSTKLEDSAMYFCASSEYRPAGETQYFGPGTRLLVL.

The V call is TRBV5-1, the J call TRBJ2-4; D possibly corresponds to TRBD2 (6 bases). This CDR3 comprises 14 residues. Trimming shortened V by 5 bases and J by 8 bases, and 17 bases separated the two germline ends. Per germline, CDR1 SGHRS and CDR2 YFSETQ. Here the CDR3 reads CASRRDSEMDIQYF. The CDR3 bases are TGCGCCAGCAGGAGGGACTCTGAGATGGACATTCAGTACTTC.

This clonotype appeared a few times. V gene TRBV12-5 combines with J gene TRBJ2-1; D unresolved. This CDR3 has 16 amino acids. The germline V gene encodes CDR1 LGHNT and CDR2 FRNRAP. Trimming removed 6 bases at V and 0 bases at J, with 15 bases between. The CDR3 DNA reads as TGTGCTAGTGGCTCAGGACGGATTAGCTCCTACAATGAGCAGTTCTTC. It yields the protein CASGSGRISSYNEQFF.

CDR3 DNA: TGTGCCAGCAGTTCCGGACCGTGGAACACCATATATTTT. It codes for CASSSGPWNTIYF. The chain links TRBV5-6 to TRBJ1-3, with no clear D. CDR3 size: 13 residues. CDR1 is SGHDT, CDR2 YYEEEE, per germline. Trimming pared 5 bases from V and 7 bases from J, leaving 13 bases between.

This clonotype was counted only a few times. CDR3 coding DNA: TGTGCCAGCAGTTCCCCGGGGAGGGCGTACTTC. Amino acids: CASSSPGRAYF. The V gene is TRBV27, the J gene TRBJ2-7; 7 nucleotides align to TRBD2. Losses at the gene ends were 4 bases for V and 12 bases for J; bases not matched to a gene: 6. CDR1 is MNHEY and CDR2 is SMNVEV in the germline V gene (reference sequence). The CDR3 sequence is 11 residues long.

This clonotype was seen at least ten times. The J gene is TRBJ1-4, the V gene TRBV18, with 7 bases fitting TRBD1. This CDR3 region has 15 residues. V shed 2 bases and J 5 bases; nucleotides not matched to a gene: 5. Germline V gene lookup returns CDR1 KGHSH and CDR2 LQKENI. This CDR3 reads CASSPGTEINEKLFF. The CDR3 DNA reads TGTGCCAGCTCACCAGGGACAGAAATAAATGAAAAACTGTTTTTT.

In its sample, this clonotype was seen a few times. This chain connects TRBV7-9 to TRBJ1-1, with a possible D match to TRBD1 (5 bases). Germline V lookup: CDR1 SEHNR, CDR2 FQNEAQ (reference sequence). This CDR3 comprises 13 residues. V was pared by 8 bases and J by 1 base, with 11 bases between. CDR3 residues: CASLRDGNTEAFF. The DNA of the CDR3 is TGTGCCAGCTTACGGGACGGGAACACTGAAGCTTTCTTT.

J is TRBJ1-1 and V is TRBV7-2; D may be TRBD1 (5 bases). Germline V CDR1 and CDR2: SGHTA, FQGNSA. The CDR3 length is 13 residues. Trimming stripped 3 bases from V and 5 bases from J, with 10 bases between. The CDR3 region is CASSLGGRTEAFF. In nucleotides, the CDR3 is TGTGCCAGCAGCTTGGGGGGGAGGACTGAAGCTTTCTTT. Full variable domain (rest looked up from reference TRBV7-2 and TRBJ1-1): GAGVSQSPSNKVTEKGKDVELRCDPISGHTALYWYRQSLGQGLEFLIYFQGNSAPDKSGLPSDRFSAERTGGSVSTLTIQRTQQEDSAVYLCASSLGGRTEAFFGQGTRLTVV.

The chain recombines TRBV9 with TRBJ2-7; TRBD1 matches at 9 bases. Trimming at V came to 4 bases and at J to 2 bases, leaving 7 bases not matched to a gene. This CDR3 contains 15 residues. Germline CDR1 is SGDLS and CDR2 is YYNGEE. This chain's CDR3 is CASSPSTGGTYEQYF. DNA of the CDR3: TGTGCCAGCAGCCCCTCGACAGGGGGGACCTACGAGCAGTACTTC. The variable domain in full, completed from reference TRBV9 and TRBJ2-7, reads DSGVTQTPKHLITATGQRVTLRCSPRSGDLSVYWYQQSLDQGLQFLIQYYNGEERAKGNILERFSAQQFPDLHSELNLSSLELGDSALYFCASSPSTGGTYEQYFGPGTRLTVT.

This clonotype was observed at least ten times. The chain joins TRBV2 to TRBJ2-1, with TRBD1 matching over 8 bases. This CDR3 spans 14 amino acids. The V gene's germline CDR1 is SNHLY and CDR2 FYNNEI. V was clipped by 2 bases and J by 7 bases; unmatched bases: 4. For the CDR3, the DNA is TGTGCCAGCAGTGAACAGGGGGCTTGGAATGAGCAGTTCTTC. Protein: CASSEQGAWNEQFF.

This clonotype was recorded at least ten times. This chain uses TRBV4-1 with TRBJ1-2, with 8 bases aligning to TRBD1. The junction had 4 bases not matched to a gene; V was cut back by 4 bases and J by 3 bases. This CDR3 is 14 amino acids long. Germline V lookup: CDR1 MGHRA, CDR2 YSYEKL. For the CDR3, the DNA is TGCGCCAGCAGCCGCCTGACAGGGGACTATGGCTACACCTTC. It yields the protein CASSRLTGDYGYTF.

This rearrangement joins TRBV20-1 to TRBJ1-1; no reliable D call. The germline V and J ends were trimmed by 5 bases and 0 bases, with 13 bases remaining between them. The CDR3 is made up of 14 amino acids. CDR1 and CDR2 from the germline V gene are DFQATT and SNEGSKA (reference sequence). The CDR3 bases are TGCAGTGCTCTCTTCCCCTACTTGAACACTGAAGCTTTCTTT. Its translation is CSALFPYLNTEAFF.

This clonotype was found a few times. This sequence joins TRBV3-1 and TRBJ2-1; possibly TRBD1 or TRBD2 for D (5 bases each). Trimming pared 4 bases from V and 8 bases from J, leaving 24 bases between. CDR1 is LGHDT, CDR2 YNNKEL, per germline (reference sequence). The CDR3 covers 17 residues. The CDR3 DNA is TGTGCCAGCAGCCCCTTGTTGTCCGGCGTGAGAGGGGATGAGCAGTTCTTC. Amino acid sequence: CASSPLLSGVRGDEQFF.

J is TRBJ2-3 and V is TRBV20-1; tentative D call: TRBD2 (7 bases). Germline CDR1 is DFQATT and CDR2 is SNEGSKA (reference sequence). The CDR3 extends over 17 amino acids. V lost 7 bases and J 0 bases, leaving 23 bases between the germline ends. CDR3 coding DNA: TGCAGTGTAACGGGGGGCGATGGCCCATCTAGCACAGATACGCAGTATTTT. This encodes CSVTGGDGPSSTDTQYF.

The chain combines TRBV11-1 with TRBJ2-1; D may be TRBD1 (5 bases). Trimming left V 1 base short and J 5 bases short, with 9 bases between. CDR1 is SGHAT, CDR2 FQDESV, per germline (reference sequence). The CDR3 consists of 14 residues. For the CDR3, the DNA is TGTGCCAGCAGCTTAGAGGGGCAGAACAATGAGCAGTTCTTC. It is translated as CASSLEGQNNEQFF.

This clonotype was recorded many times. For the CDR3, the DNA is TGTGCCAGCAGCTTAGACGAAGGAGGAAAACTGTTTTTT. Its translation: CASSLDEGGKLFF. The chain uses TRBV7-9 and TRBJ1-4; D not certain. Trimming took off 1 base at V and 10 bases at J, with 10 bases between the two ends. The germline CDR1 and CDR2 sequences are SEHNR and FQNEAQ (reference sequence). CDR3 length: 13 residues.